This T cell receptor (beta chain) comes out of a study of blood T cell repertoires in COVID-19. Per germline, CDR1 SGHKS and CDR2 YYEKEE (reference sequence). The CDR3 sequence is 13 residues long. With V trimmed by 9 bases and J by 4 bases, 7 bases remained unmatched. Some clones are missing from TCRdb's copy, which holds only in-frame ones; the method was immunoSEQ multiplex PCR. The profile shows over 110,000 clones, around 76% of them singletons. The sequenced material came from peripheral blood. The chain carries TRBV5-5 and TRBJ2-3; 8 bases are shared with TRBD1. This sequence was found in a man older than 75 with acute or convalescent COVID-19. The CDR3 region has the DNA TGTGCCACCTCAGGGGGCCTTGCAGATACGCAGTATTTT. This sequence encodes CATSGGLADTQYF.